The 16 T cell receptor beta chains presented below share a single source sample, sequenced in a study of shared T cell receptors in the human thymus. Generated by immunoSEQ multiplex PCR, the TCRdb table keeps only in-frame clones and is missing some. The sample lists about 710,000 clones, 80% to 90% occurring once. These data were also filed under a second study, of human thymus T cells.

The sequencing sample was made of thymocytes. The receptors come from a boy younger than two with a congenital heart defect.

The chain's CDR3 is CASSPLGGPEAFF. The CDR3 DNA reads TGCGCCAGCAGCCCGTTGGGGGGGCCTGAAGCTTTCTTT. The rearrangement joins TRBV4-3 to TRBJ1-1, with a tentative D call TRBD1 (6 bases). Germline values: CDR1 LGHNA, CDR2 YSLEER. The germline V and J ends were trimmed by 4 bases and 6 bases, with 12 bases remaining between them. This CDR3 comprises 13 residues.

In its sample, this clone was seen once. The V call is TRBV30, the J call TRBJ1-2; TRBD1 might be the D (6 bases). V dropped 1 base and J dropped 4 bases, with 19 bases sitting between them. In germline, CDR1 is GTSNPN, CDR2 SVGIG (reference sequence). The CDR3 loop spans 16 amino acids. CDR3 in amino acids: CAWSALPSGTLYGYTF. Here the CDR3 DNA reads TGTGCCTGGAGTGCACTGCCCTCCGGGACACTCTATGGCTACACCTTC.

This rearrangement joins TRBV5-6 to TRBJ1-2; 8 nucleotides align to TRBD1. The CDR3 has 16 residues. J was trimmed by 3 bases and V by 0 bases; bases with no gene match: 7. Germline V gene data show CDR1 as SGHDT and CDR2 as YYEEEE. The CDR3 is CASSLDGTGRDYGYTF. The DNA of the CDR3 is TGTGCCAGCAGCTTGGACGGGACAGGTCGAGACTATGGCTACACCTTC.

V is TRBV7-9 and J is TRBJ1-1; no reliable D call. The CDR3 runs 16 residues. Trimming pared 2 bases from V and 0 bases from J, leaving 13 bases between. In germline, CDR1 is SEHNR, CDR2 FQNEAQ (reference sequence). The CDR3 bases are TGTGCCAGCAGCTTAAATCGGGGTGGAATGAACACTGAAGCTTTCTTT. It codes for CASSLNRGGMNTEAFF. The full variable domain, rest sourced from reference TRBV7-9 and TRBJ1-1, is DTGVSQNPRHKITKRGQNVTFRCDPISEHNRLYWYRQTLGQGPEFLTYFQNEAQLEKSRLLSDRFSAERPKGSFSTLEIQRTEQGDSAMYLCASSLNRGGMNTEAFFGQGTRLTVV.

The V and J genes are TRBV7-8 and TRBJ2-1; D perhaps matches TRBD2 (6 bases). V lost 4 bases, J lost 5 bases, and 15 bases lay in between. Per the germline V gene, CDR1 is SGHVS and CDR2 is FQNEAQ. The CDR3 is 15 residues long. This CDR3 is CASSSGGILHNEQFF. The CDR3 DNA follows: TGTGCCAGCAGCTCCGGGGGAATACTTCACAATGAGCAGTTCTTC.

The chain recombines TRBV5-1 with TRBJ2-1; 7 bases match TRBD2. The CDR3 sequence is 17 residues long. The ends lost 0 bases at V and 6 bases at J; junction bases unmatched: 12. Looked up from germline, CDR1 is SGHRS and CDR2 is YFSETQ. The CDR3 spells CASSLEAGPQDGNEQFF. Here the CDR3 DNA reads TGCGCCAGCAGCTTGGAAGCGGGGCCGCAGGATGGCAATGAGCAGTTCTTC.

This chain joins TRBV2 and TRBJ1-2, with D maybe TRBD1 (6 bases). Per germline, CDR1 SNHLY and CDR2 FYNNEI. The CDR3 is 15 residues long. V was trimmed by 6 bases and J by 2 bases, leaving 16 bases between them. For the CDR3, the DNA is TGTGCCAGCAGCCGAATTCTGGGGGCGAACTATGGCTACACCTTC. The encoded protein is CASSRILGANYGYTF.

The rearrangement uses TRBV2 and TRBJ1-2; D is perhaps TRBD1 (6 bases). Germline CDR1 is SNHLY and CDR2 is FYNNEI. Between the trimmed V and J ends, which lost 6 bases and 0 bases, there was a span of 14 bases. The CDR3 extends over 15 amino acids. This CDR3 is CASRKKTGPNYGYTF. The CDR3 region has the DNA TGTGCCAGCAGGAAAAAGACAGGCCCTAACTATGGCTACACCTTC.

The rearrangement uses TRBV5-1 and TRBJ2-7, with 7 bases fitting TRBD1. The germline V gene has CDR1 SGHRS and CDR2 YFSETQ. The V and J ends lost 0 bases and 0 bases, in that order; junction bases with no gene match: 6. The CDR3 runs to 16 residues. CDR3 residues: CASSLEIRTGSYEQYF. The CDR3 bases are TGCGCCAGCAGCTTGGAAATTAGGACAGGCTCCTACGAGCAGTACTTC.

The chain links TRBV7-9 to TRBJ1-2; the D gene is possibly TRBD1 (5 bases). Trimming pared 1 base from V and 6 bases from J, leaving 15 bases between. Germline CDR1 and CDR2: SEHNR and FQNEAQ (reference sequence). The CDR3 totals 15 residues. The DNA for the CDR3 is TGTGCCAGCAGCTTAGGGGCGGTCAGGGTGGATGGCTACACCTTC. Translating gives CASSLGAVRVDGYTF.

The V and J genes are TRBV28 and TRBJ1-5, with D unresolved. Per the germline V gene, CDR1 is MDHEN and CDR2 is SYDVKM. The CDR3 totals 14 residues. The V end was cut by 8 bases, the J end by 2 bases, with 13 bases between. DNA of the CDR3: TGTGCCAGCTTTTCGGGTAAAGGCAATCAGCCCCAGCATTTT. It codes for CASFSGKGNQPQHF.

V usage is TRBV13 and J usage is TRBJ1-1; D possibly corresponds to TRBD1 (6 bases). The CDR3 loop spans 16 amino acids. The V gene's germline CDR1 is PRHDT and CDR2 FYEKMQ (reference sequence). Deletions cut 5 bases from V and 1 base from J, with 17 bases between. In DNA, the CDR3 is TGTGCCAGCAGCCCCAAAAGGACAGTGGGGAACACTGAAGCTTTCTTT. Amino acid sequence: CASSPKRTVGNTEAFF.

The chain recombines TRBV27 with TRBJ2-3; no firm D call. Trimming stripped 3 bases from V and 4 bases from J, with 14 bases between. This CDR3 has 15 amino acids. The germline CDR1 and CDR2 sequences are MNHEY and SMNVEV (reference sequence). The CDR3 is CASSFSLGRSDTQYF. For the CDR3, the DNA is TGTGCCAGCAGTTTTAGTTTGGGCCGATCAGATACGCAGTATTTT.

The chain recombines TRBV5-8 with TRBJ1-1; 9 positions agree with TRBD1. This CDR3 is 15 amino acids long. V lost 5 bases to trimming and J lost 5 bases; unmatched junction nucleotides: 10. CDR1 and CDR2 (germline): SGHTS, YDEGEE. DNA for the CDR3: TGTGCCAGCAGTCATGACAGGGGGTTATATACTGAAGCTTTCTTT. Translation: CASSHDRGLYTEAFF. The entire variable domain, with the rest obtained from reference TRBV5-8 and TRBJ1-1, is as follows: EAGVTQSPTHLIKTRGQQATLRCSPISGHTSVYWYQQALGLGLQFLLWYDEGEERNRGNFPPRFSGRQFPNYSSELNVNALELEDSALYLCASSHDRGLYTEAFFGQGTRLTVV.

The genes are TRBV5-6 and TRBJ2-7; D not certain. This CDR3 spans 15 amino acids. Germline V gene data show CDR1 as SGHDT and CDR2 as YYEEEE. The V end was cut by 0 bases, the J end by 3 bases, with 13 bases between. The DNA for the CDR3 is TGTGCCAGCAGCTTGGTGGCCAGCGCTAGCTACGAGCAGTACTTC. It encodes CASSLVASASYEQYF.

This clone was counted once. The rearrangement joins TRBV7-9 to TRBJ1-1; 12 nucleotides align to TRBD1. This CDR3 region has 19 residues. CDR1 and CDR2 from the germline V gene are SEHNR and FQNEAQ (reference sequence). Germline trimming cut 4 bases from V and 1 base from J; bases unmatched to any gene: 13. The CDR3 DNA sequence: TGTGCCAGCAGCTCGCCCGGGACAGGGGGCGAAAGGGCGAACACTGAAGCTTTCTTT. Translated: CASSSPGTGGERANTEAFF.